The rows below give T cell receptor beta chains drawn from one sample of a study of T cell responses to AZD1222 COVID-19 vaccine. Data came from immunoSEQ multiplex PCR; TCRdb stores just in-frame clones and leaves some out. The repertoire includes about 100,000 clones, 65% to 90% of them detected once, and approximately 6% sits in the top ten. Material: peripheral blood, obtained on day 0 of AZD1222 vaccination. The receptor source for this set is an adult in good health. Both conserved end residues are part of each CDR3. A D gene is named only where the DNA matches it firmly. Clone size is stated in some rows and not others, as once, few, many or a class when expanded.

clone_size cdr3_length d_call j_call v_call cdr3_nt cdr3_aa
- 13 TRBD2 TRBJ2-7 TRBV6-5 TGTGCCAGCAGTTACTCGGGAGGGCTTGAGCAGTACTTC CASSYSGGLEQYF
few 18 - TRBJ2-7 TRBV30 TGTGCCTGGCAAGACAGGGGGACGAAGCGGGGGATCCCCTACGAGCAGTACTTC CAWQDRGTKRGIPYEQYF
- 17 TRBD2 TRBJ2-2 TRBV5-1 TGCGCCAGCAGCTTGGGGCGGGGGGCCGCGAACACCGGGGAGCTGTTTTTT CASSLGRGAANTGELFF
- 16 TRBD2 TRBJ2-2 TRBV7-9 TGTGCCAGCAGTTTTAGCGGGAGTAACAGCCGCGGGGAGCTGTTTTTT CASSFSGSNSRGELFF
- 13 - TRBJ2-7 TRBV5-4 TGTGCCAGCAGCTTGCAGGGGACCGGAGAGCAGTACTTC CASSLQGTGEQYF
- 16 TRBD1 TRBJ2-3 TRBV5-6 TGTGCCAGCAGCCCCGGACAGGGGAGGGGCACAGATACGCAGTATTTT CASSPGQGRGTDTQYF
- 14 - TRBJ1-4 TRBV30 TGTGCCTGGAGTGTAAGGGCAGTTAATGAAAAACTGTTTTTT CAWSVRAVNEKLFF
- 15 TRBD2 TRBJ2-3 TRBV24-1 TGTGCCACCAGAGCCGGGACTAGCTACACAGATACGCAGTATTTT CATRAGTSYTDTQYF
- 13 - TRBJ2-5 TRBV9 TGTGCCAGCAGCGTAAGCCAGAAAGAGACCCAGTACTTC CASSVSQKETQYF
few 14 TRBD1 TRBJ1-6 TRBV7-6 TGTGCCAGCAGCTTAGGGGACAGTAATTCACCCCTCCACTTT CASSLGDSNSPLHF
- 13 - TRBJ1-1 TRBV7-8 TGTGCCAGCAGCTTAGGCGGGGCCACTGAAGCTTTCTTT CASSLGGATEAFF
- 14 - TRBJ1-4 TRBV11-3 TGTGCCAGCAGCCCCGAGGGGGTCGAGGAAAAACTGTTTTTT CASSPEGVEEKLFF
- 15 - TRBJ1-3 TRBV6-5 TGTGCCAGCAGCCACACAAGTAGCTCTGGAAACACCATATATTTT CASSHTSSSGNTIYF
- 14 TRBD2 TRBJ2-7 TRBV27 TGTGCCAGCAGTTTATGGGGGGGAACCTACGAGCAGTACTTC CASSLWGGTYEQYF
- 13 - TRBJ1-1 TRBV5-1 TGCGCCAGCAGCTTGTTTGGGGGAACTGAAGCTTTCTTT CASSLFGGTEAFF
- 12 - TRBJ2-1 TRBV7-2 TGTGCCAGCAGCCCCCCCATGAATGAGCAGTTCTTC CASSPPMNEQFF
- 15 - TRBJ1-1 TRBV12-5 TGTGCTAGTGGTTCAGGGGAGGGACGTGAAACTGAAGCTTTCTTT CASGSGEGRETEAFF
- 16 - TRBJ2-7 TRBV11-2 TGTGCCAGCAGCTTGGGTTACGACAGGAGCTCCTACGAGCAGTACTTC CASSLGYDRSSYEQYF
- 18 - TRBJ2-7 TRBV21-1 TGTGCCAGCAGCAAAACCCGACCGAGACAGGGGAATTGGTACGAGCAGTACTTC CASSKTRPRQGNWYEQYF
- 13 - TRBJ1-1 TRBV11-1 TGTGCCAGCAGCCTAACGGGGAACACTGAAGCTTTCTTT CASSLTGNTEAFF
- 15 TRBD1 TRBJ2-7 TRBV19 TGTGCCAGTAGTCTCCGGACAGGGCCAACGGGGGAGCAGTACTTC CASSLRTGPTGEQYF
- 13 TRBD1 TRBJ1-1 TRBV5-8 TGTGCCAGCAGGAACAGGGGCGGCACTGAAGCTTTCTTT CASRNRGGTEAFF
- 14 - TRBJ1-5 TRBV3-1/TRBV3-2 TGTGCCAGCAGCCAAGAGGCGGTCAATCAGCCCCAGCATTTT CASSQEAVNQPQHF
- 15 - TRBJ1-1 TRBV9 TGTGCCAGCAGCGTAATGTCTGGAGACCCCACTGAAGCTTTCTTT CASSVMSGDPTEAFF
- 16 - TRBJ1-1 TRBV11-3 TGTGCCAGCAGTTTAGCGGACAGCTCATCGGACACTGAAGCTTTCTTT CASSLADSSSDTEAFF
- 12 - TRBJ2-5 TRBV6-6 TGTGCCAGCACGGGCGAGCAAGAGACCCAGTACTTC CASTGEQETQYF
- 13 - TRBJ2-7 TRBV12-3/TRBV12-4 TGTGCCAGCATGGACGGAATTACCTACGAGCAGTACTTC CASMDGITYEQYF
- 16 - TRBJ1-1 TRBV18 TGTGCCAGCTCACTCGGACACCCTAGTGGGGGCACTGAAGCTTTCTTT CASSLGHPSGGTEAFF
once 15 - TRBJ1-1 TRBV19 TGTGCCAGTAGTAACCGACTTACTGGGGACACTGAAGCTTTCTTT CASSNRLTGDTEAFF
- 15 - TRBJ2-2 TRBV6-5 TGTGCCAGCAGTTACGACCCAGGGAACACCGGGGAGCTGTTTTTT CASSYDPGNTGELFF
- 15 TRBD2 TRBJ2-1 TRBV11-2 TGTGCCAGCAGCTTGGGGACTAGCGAATACAATGAGCAGTTCTTC CASSLGTSEYNEQFF
- 13 - TRBJ1-6 TRBV30 TGTGCCTGGAGTGAGGGACACTCTTCACCCCTCCACTTT CAWSEGHSSPLHF
once 18 TRBD2 TRBJ2-2 TRBV6-2/TRBV6-3 TGTGCCAGCAGTTACAGGGGACTAGCGGGAGGGCGCACCGGGGAGCTGTTTTTT CASSYRGLAGGRTGELFF
few 18 - TRBJ2-1 TRBV15 TGTGCCACCAGCAGAGATGGGGTGTTGGGGCCCCCCTACAATGAGCAGTTCTTC CATSRDGVLGPPYNEQFF
- 16 TRBD1 TRBJ1-2 TRBV3-1/TRBV3-2 TGTGCCAGCAGCCAAGTAAACGACAGGGAGTTTCTTGGCTACACCTTC CASSQVNDREFLGYTF
- 16 TRBD1 TRBJ1-2 TRBV30 TGTGCCTGGAGCGGGGACAGCGCCCGTTGGGGCTATGGCTACACCTTC CAWSGDSARWGYGYTF